This passage covers 10 T cell receptor beta chains from one sample sequenced in a study of graft-versus-host responses after intestinal transplantation. Assay used: immunoSEQ multiplex PCR; TCRdb lists only in-frame clones, some missing. The sample lists tens of thousands of clones; 85% to 95% were seen once. Antigen specificity for these receptors is unknown. This sample comprised unstimulated CD8+ T cells sorted from spleen or lymph node cells, obtained before transplant. Every receptor here comes from a human donor who was the organ donor for an intestinal transplant.

The chain employs TRBV7-8 and TRBJ2-5; no definite D call. The DNA end favors TRBJ2-7, so the J call may be wrong. This CDR3 is built from 14 residues. The germline gives CDR1 SGHVS, CDR2 FQNEAQ. The CDR3 coding sequence is TGTGCCAGCAGCTTAGCGAATTCGAGGTACGAGCAGTACTTC. Translation: CASSLANSRYEQYF.

V usage is TRBV9 and J usage is TRBJ1-4; 7 bases align to TRBD1. Germline V gene sequence: CDR1 SGDLS, CDR2 YYNGEE. The CDR3 loop spans 14 amino acids. V trimming: 4 bases; J trimming: 6 bases; junction bases outside the gene matches: 6. Here the CDR3 reads CASSPDRADEKLFF. The CDR3 bases are TGTGCCAGCAGCCCTGACAGGGCCGATGAAAAACTGTTTTTT.

CDR3 sequence: CASGWATDTQYF. CDR3 DNA: TGTGCCAGCGGCTGGGCCACAGATACGCAGTATTTT. The chain recombines TRBV6-5 with TRBJ2-3; D not resolved. CDR3 length: 12 amino acids. V was clipped by 8 bases and J by 2 bases, with 8 bases between them. The germline gives CDR1 MNHEY, CDR2 SVGAGI.

The genes are TRBV19 and TRBJ2-6; D unresolved. Trimming took 3 bases from V and 0 from J, leaving 15 bases between them. The CDR3 consists of 18 residues. From germline, CDR1 is LNHDA and CDR2 SQIVND (reference sequence). The CDR3, as DNA: TGTGCCAGTAGTATTCTTCCGGGTTACACCTCTGGGGCCAACGTCCTGACTTTC. Protein: CASSILPGYTSGANVLTF. Based on the CDR3 plus reference TRBV19 and TRBJ2-6, the full variable domain is DGGITQSPKYLFRKEGQNVTLSCEQNLNHDAMYWYRQDPGQGLRLIYYSQIVNDFQKGDIAEGYSVSREKKESFPLTVTSAQKNPTAFYLCASSILPGYTSGANVLTFGAGSRLTVL.

Comments on this clone: The same CDR3 also results from other DNA sequences found in this sample. This chain connects TRBV30 to TRBJ2-5, with TRBD2 matching 9 bases. The length of the CDR3 is 15 residues. V was clipped by 2 bases and J by 4 bases; unmatched bases: 8. CDR1 is GTSNPN and CDR2 is SVGIG in the germline V gene (reference sequence). The CDR3 spells CAWSLGRGGRETQYF. DNA for the CDR3: TGTGCCTGGAGTTTGGGGCGGGGGGGGCGAGAGACCCAGTACTTC. Full variable domain (missing parts from reference TRBV30 and TRBJ2-5): SQTIHQWPATLVQPVGSPLSLECTVEGTSNPNLYWYRQAAGRGLQLLFYSVGIGQISSEVPQNLSASRPQDRQFILSSKKLLLSDSGFYLCAWSLGRGGRETQYFGPGTRLLVL.

This rearrangement joins TRBV27 to TRBJ1-1, with 10 bases identical to TRBD1. The V and J ends lost 4 bases and 3 bases, in that order; junction bases with no gene match: 8. Germline CDR1 and CDR2: MNHEY and SMNVEV (reference sequence). This CDR3 contains 16 residues. CDR3 sequence: CASSSTGGPLDTEAFF. CDR3 coding DNA: TGTGCCAGCAGTTCGACAGGGGGCCCCCTCGACACTGAAGCTTTCTTT.

This clone was seen a few times. The rearrangement joins TRBV7-6 to TRBJ2-3; 7 nucleotides align to TRBD2. The V segment lost 7 bases and the J segment 4 bases; nucleotides outside the gene matches: 5. The CDR3 extends over 13 amino acids. In germline, CDR1 is SGHVS, CDR2 FNYEAQ. The CDR3 loop is CASNQGGADTQYF. The DNA of the CDR3 is TGTGCCAGCAACCAGGGAGGGGCAGATACGCAGTATTTT.

J is TRBJ2-7 and V is TRBV5-1, with D tentatively TRBD1 (5 bases). Between the trimmed V and J ends, which lost 5 bases and 4 bases, there was a span of 22 bases. This CDR3 is 16 amino acids long. The germline gives CDR1 SGHRS, CDR2 YFSETQ. Written as DNA, the CDR3 is TGCGCCAGCAGTGCAGGGTTTTTGTCCCAAAATTACGAGCAGTACTTC. This translates into CASSAGFLSQNYEQYF. The full variable domain, rest sourced from reference TRBV5-1 and TRBJ2-7, is KAGVTQTPRYLIKTRGQQVTLSCSPISGHRSVSWYQQTPGQGLQFLFEYFSETQRNKGNFPGRFSGRQFSNSRSEMNVSTLELGDSALYLCASSAGFLSQNYEQYFGPGTRLTVT.

The chain carries TRBV9 and TRBJ2-7; 8 positions agree with TRBD2. This CDR3 has 14 residues. Germline CDR1 SGDLS, CDR2 YYNGEE. The junction had 6 bases not matched to a gene; V was cut back by 4 bases and J by 3 bases. The CDR3 reads CASSPAGENYEQYF. The CDR3 DNA follows: TGTGCCAGCAGCCCAGCGGGGGAGAACTACGAGCAGTACTTC.

This chain uses TRBV28 with TRBJ1-2; D possibly corresponds to TRBD1 (5 bases). Trimming took 6 bases from V and 8 from J, leaving 13 bases between them. Germline V gene sequence: CDR1 MDHEN, CDR2 SYDVKM. This CDR3 spans 12 amino acids. The DNA for the CDR3 is TGTGCCAGCAGCCCTGGGGGAGCGGGCTACACCTTC. Translated: CASSPGGAGYTF.